These 24 T cell receptor beta chains share one sample of origin, sequenced in a study of OX40 agonist ivuxolimab in advanced cancers. Data came from immunoSEQ multiplex PCR; TCRdb stores just in-frame clones and leaves some out. The sample has tens of thousands of clones, roughly nine tenths seen once. This specimen consisted of CD4+ or CD8+ T cells sorted from blood, obtained in a trial of the OX40 agonist ivuxolimab. Every receptor here comes from an adult with an advanced solid tumor such as melanoma, head and neck, liver or kidney cancer.

The V and J genes are TRBV11-2 and TRBJ2-4; D might be TRBD2 (5 bases). Trimming took 4 bases from V and 1 from J, leaving 11 bases between them. CDR3 length: 15 amino acids. CDR1 is SGHAT, CDR2 FQNNGV, per germline. CDR3 in amino acids: CASSSLGGAKNIQYF. CDR3 in DNA: TGTGCCAGCAGCTCCCTAGGCGGGGCCAAAAACATTCAGTACTTC.

The chain uses TRBV30 and TRBJ2-6; D perhaps matches TRBD1 (5 bases). With 5 bases removed from V and 0 bases from J, the gap between germline ends came to 5 bases. In germline, CDR1 is GTSNPN, CDR2 SVGIG (reference sequence). CDR3 length: 13 residues. Here the CDR3 DNA reads TGTGCCTGGGACAGCTCTGGGGCCAACGTCCTGACTTTC. Amino acid sequence: CAWDSSGANVLTF.

V gene TRBV5-5 combines with J gene TRBJ2-1; D unresolved. CDR1 and CDR2 (germline): SGHKS, YYEKEE (reference sequence). This CDR3 has 12 residues. The V and J ends lost 1 base and 7 bases respectively, with 6 bases between them. The CDR3 here is CASSLYGNEQFF. The CDR3, as DNA: TGTGCCAGCAGCTTGTATGGAAATGAGCAGTTCTTC. The full variable domain, its missing parts supplied by reference TRBV5-5 and TRBJ2-1, is DAGVTQSPTHLIKTRGQQVTLRCSPISGHKSVSWYQQVLGQGPQFIFQYYEKEERGRGNFPDRFSARQFPNYSSELNVNALLLGDSALYLCASSLYGNEQFFGPGTRLTVL.

This chain connects TRBV18 to TRBJ2-5; TRBD1 might be the D (5 bases). The CDR3 contains 16 residues. Looked up from germline, CDR1 is KGHSH and CDR2 is LQKENI. V dropped 0 bases and J dropped 5 bases, with 16 bases sitting between them. CDR3 in amino acids: CASSPPLGHRVETQYF. The CDR3 bases are TGTGCCAGCTCACCACCTCTGGGGCATAGAGTGGAGACCCAGTACTTC.

The chain links TRBV30 to TRBJ1-3; maybe TRBD1 (5 bases). The CDR3 totals 13 residues. Germline V gene data show CDR1 as GTSNPN and CDR2 as SVGIG (reference sequence). V was pared by 2 bases and J by 3 bases, with 8 bases between. The CDR3 coding sequence is TGTGCCTGGAGTCGGAGGGGTGGAAACACCATATATTTT. It is translated as CAWSRRGGNTIYF. Drawing the rest from reference TRBV30 and TRBJ1-3, the complete variable domain is SQTIHQWPATLVQPVGSPLSLECTVEGTSNPNLYWYRQAAGRGLQLLFYSVGIGQISSEVPQNLSASRPQDRQFILSSKKLLLSDSGFYLCAWSRRGGNTIYFGEGSWLTVV.

The rearrangement uses TRBV5-1 and TRBJ1-4; the D is unclear. This CDR3 comprises 12 residues. Germline V gene data show CDR1 as SGHRS and CDR2 as YFSETQ. V shed 0 bases and J shed 4 bases, with 1 base lying between them. The CDR3 sequence is CASSLGNEKLFF. The CDR3 DNA sequence: TGCGCCAGCAGCTTGGGTAATGAAAAACTGTTTTTT.

The V and J genes are TRBV5-1 and TRBJ2-1, with D tentatively TRBD1 (5 bases). This CDR3 region has 16 residues. Trimming pared 4 bases from V and 0 bases from J, leaving 14 bases between. In germline, CDR1 is SGHRS, CDR2 YFSETQ. For the CDR3, the DNA is TGCGCCAGCAGCGCGTCACAGGTAATCTCCTACAATGAGCAGTTCTTC. Its translation: CASSASQVISYNEQFF.

This rearrangement joins TRBV2 to TRBJ2-2, with TRBD1 identical over 8 bases. CDR1 SNHLY and CDR2 FYNNEI come from the germline V gene. This CDR3 contains 14 residues. J was trimmed by 6 bases and V by 4 bases; bases with no gene match: 4. The CDR3 DNA follows: TGTGCCAGCAGTGTTGGACAGGGCGCCGGGGAGCTGTTTTTT. Protein product: CASSVGQGAGELFF. The whole variable domain, filled in from reference TRBV2 and TRBJ2-2, reads EPEVTQTPSHQVTQMGQEVILRCVPISNHLYFYWYRQILGQKVEFLVSFYNNEISEKSEIFDDQFSVERPDGSNFTLKIRSTKLEDSAMYFCASSVGQGAGELFFGEGSRLTVL.

The table lists this clone with many counts. The chain joins TRBV29-1 to TRBJ2-7, with a weak D call TRBD2 (5 bases). CDR1 and CDR2 from the germline V gene are SQVTM and ANQGSEA. V was clipped by 7 bases and J by 6 bases, with 13 bases between them. The CDR3 has 11 residues. In DNA, the CDR3 is TGCAGCGCGGCCCGCAGCGGCGAGCAGTACTTC. This encodes CSAARSGEQYF.

The chain couples TRBV18 to TRBJ2-7; 8 nucleotides match TRBD1. The CDR3 is 16 residues long. Germline CDR1 and CDR2: KGHSH and LQKENI. Losses at the gene ends were 4 bases for V and 7 bases for J; bases not matched to a gene: 15. The CDR3 DNA is TGTGCCAGCTCACTTCAGGGGGCTAGCTACTCGGGGGAGCAGTACTTC. Translated: CASSLQGASYSGEQYF.

The V call is TRBV28, the J call TRBJ1-1; no clear D gene. V shed 5 bases and J shed 4 bases, with 11 bases lying between them. CDR1 MDHEN and CDR2 SYDVKM come from the germline V gene. The CDR3 has 13 amino acids. CDR3 nucleotide sequence: TGTGCCAGCAGTATCCCGGGTCTCACTGAAGCTTTCTTT. Amino acid sequence: CASSIPGLTEAFF.

Only a few counts were recorded for this clone. V usage is TRBV18 and J usage is TRBJ2-3, with D perhaps matching TRBD2 (5 bases). V was cut by 3 bases and J by 3 bases, with 13 bases left in between. This CDR3 has 15 residues. Germline V gene lookup returns CDR1 KGHSH and CDR2 LQKENI. The CDR3 bases are TGTGCCAGCTCACCGAAGGGAGAAGGTACAGATACGCAGTATTTT. This gives the protein CASSPKGEGTDTQYF.

Here the CDR3 reads CASSIGWQGATEAFF. CDR3 sequence (DNA): TGTGCCAGTAGTATAGGTTGGCAGGGGGCCACTGAAGCTTTCTTT. This chain joins TRBV19 and TRBJ1-1, with 8 bases that match TRBD1. The trim removed 1 base at V and 4 bases at J, leaving 5 bases unmatched. The CDR3 runs to 15 residues. The germline CDR1 and CDR2 sequences are LNHDA and SQIVND (reference sequence).

The rearrangement uses TRBV6-5 and TRBJ1-5; TRBD1 aligns across 7 bases. CDR1 is MNHEY, CDR2 SVGAGI, per germline. The CDR3 extends over 16 amino acids. The V and J ends lost 0 bases and 4 bases, in that order; junction bases with no gene match: 6. CDR3 protein: CASSYSSEGANQPQHF. CDR3 nucleotide sequence: TGTGCCAGCAGTTACTCGAGTGAGGGGGCTAATCAGCCCCAGCATTTT.

The chain joins TRBV5-1 to TRBJ2-2; D may be TRBD1 (6 bases). The CDR3 spans 14 residues. Deletions cut 4 bases from V and 1 base from J, with 8 bases between. Germline CDR1 and CDR2: SGHRS and YFSETQ. The chain's CDR3 is CASSAGENTGELFF. The CDR3, as DNA: TGCGCCAGCAGCGCAGGGGAGAACACCGGGGAGCTGTTTTTT. Full variable domain (missing parts from reference TRBV5-1 and TRBJ2-2): KAGVTQTPRYLIKTRGQQVTLSCSPISGHRSVSWYQQTPGQGLQFLFEYFSETQRNKGNFPGRFSGRQFSNSRSEMNVSTLELGDSALYLCASSAGENTGELFFGEGSRLTVL.

In this sample, this clone turned up a few times. The genes are TRBV7-9 and TRBJ1-5, with D uncertain. The V gene lost 3 bases and the J gene lost 0 bases, with 3 bases spanning the gap. The CDR3 covers 13 residues. Per the germline V gene, CDR1 is SEHNR and CDR2 is FQNEAQ (reference sequence). CDR3 nucleotide sequence: TGTGCCAGCAGCTTCAATAGCAATCAGCCCCAGCATTTT. Translating gives CASSFNSNQPQHF.

The chain combines TRBV7-9 with TRBJ1-1, with 7 bases matching TRBD1. Germline CDR1 is SEHNR and CDR2 is FQNEAQ (reference sequence). Germline trimming cut 1 base from V and 1 base from J; bases unmatched to any gene: 3. CDR3 size: 15 residues. DNA for the CDR3: TGTGCCAGCAGCTTAGACGGGACAGCGAACACTGAAGCTTTCTTT. It encodes CASSLDGTANTEAFF.

The chain has TRBV11-3 and TRBJ2-7, with 10 bases matching TRBD2. Looked up from germline, CDR1 is SGHNT and CDR2 is YENEEA. V was pared by 2 bases and J by 3 bases, with 7 bases of the junction left unmatched. This CDR3 spans 16 amino acids. The CDR3 here is CASSLTRTSGIYEQYF. The CDR3 nucleotides read TGTGCCAGCAGCTTAACTCGGACTAGCGGAATCTACGAGCAGTACTTC.

The gene calls are TRBV6-1 and TRBJ1-6; D unresolved. Germline V gene lookup returns CDR1 MNHNS and CDR2 SASEGT. The CDR3 is 14 residues long. Trimming took off 1 base at V and 8 bases at J, with 9 bases between the two ends. CDR3 nucleotide sequence: TGTGCCAGCAGTGAAGGCACAGCCTATTCACCCCTCCACTTT. This sequence encodes CASSEGTAYSPLHF.

The CDR3 coding sequence is TGTGCCAGCAGCTTAGACGAGACCCAGTACTTC. Translating it yields CASSLDETQYF. V gene TRBV7-8 combines with J gene TRBJ2-5; D unresolved. The V gene lost 1 base and the J gene lost 5 bases, with 2 bases spanning the gap. Germline CDR1 is SGHVS and CDR2 is FQNEAQ. The CDR3 is made up of 11 amino acids.

V usage is TRBV30 and J usage is TRBJ2-3; TRBD2 might be the D (6 bases). The germline V and J ends were trimmed by 4 bases and 9 bases, with 14 bases remaining between them. Germline CDR1 reads GTSNPN; CDR2 reads SVGIG (reference sequence). This CDR3 region has 12 residues. The CDR3 nucleotides are TGTGCCTGGAATCCGGGAGTAGGGACGCAGTATTTT. As protein: CAWNPGVGTQYF.

This chain links TRBV27 with TRBJ2-7; 8 positions match TRBD1. The CDR3 runs 15 residues. V dropped 4 bases and J dropped 4; count of bases not matched to a gene: 9. Germline CDR1 MNHEY, CDR2 SMNVEV (reference sequence). The DNA for the CDR3 is TGTGCCAGCAGTTACTCCGGACAGGGTGGATACGAGCAGTACTTC. Translating gives CASSYSGQGGYEQYF.

V and J are TRBV7-3 and TRBJ2-7; a weak D match, TRBD2 (5 bases). Trimming removed 5 bases at V and 6 bases at J, with 11 bases between. Germline lookup yields CDR1 SGHTA and CDR2 FQGTGA. The CDR3 consists of 12 residues. CDR3 residues: CASSVSGSEQYF. The CDR3 DNA reads as TGTGCCAGCAGCGTTTCGGGGAGCGAGCAGTACTTC.

The rearrangement uses TRBV5-1 and TRBJ2-1, with a weak D call TRBD1 (6 bases). From germline, CDR1 is SGHRS and CDR2 YFSETQ. V was clipped by 8 bases and J by 6 bases, with 18 bases between them. This CDR3 contains 14 residues. CDR3 residues: CASETKTGSNEQFF. The CDR3 nucleotides read TGCGCCAGTGAAACCAAGACAGGAAGCAATGAGCAGTTCTTC. The whole variable domain, remainder taken from reference TRBV5-1 and TRBJ2-1, is KAGVTQTPRYLIKTRGQQVTLSCSPISGHRSVSWYQQTPGQGLQFLFEYFSETQRNKGNFPGRFSGRQFSNSRSEMNVSTLELGDSALYLCASETKTGSNEQFFGPGTRLTVL.